This note documents a single TCR beta chain sequence. V lost 3 bases and J lost 4, with 17 bases in between. The CDR3 length is 17 residues. Germline values: CDR1 KGHDR, CDR2 SFDVKD. The sample is drawn from a study of blood T cell repertoires in COVID-19. Original processing methods: The authors estimated nucleated cell counts from reference gene primer amplification. Measured with immunoSEQ multiplex PCR; TCRdb has only the in-frame clones, and not every one. V and J calls and clone size come straight from that table; D and trimming were deduced from the DNA. The table lists more than 150,000 clones, 85% to 90% of them singletons, with roughly 20% in the top ten.

Sequencing used peripheral blood. This chain connects TRBV24-1 to TRBJ2-2; D may be TRBD1 (7 bases). The receptor comes from a man between 65 and 85 years old with active or convalescent COVID-19. DNA of the CDR3: TGTGCCACCAGTGATCTTAGGACAGGCGGGGCCACCGGGGAGCTGTTTTTT. Translation: CATSDLRTGGATGELFF.